This TCR beta chain is from a study of PD-L1 blockade in urothelial cancer. Study summary: Blood samples had a median of approximately 150,000 T cells.

This table comes from immunoSEQ multiplex PCR, and its TCRdb copy is limited to in-frame clones, with some not included. This sample yields 55,000 to 70,000 clones, of which around 84% are seen a single time; roughly 2.8% belongs to the top ten. This CDR3 is built from 17 residues. Trimming at V came to 3 bases and at J to 2 bases, leaving 6 bases not matched to a gene. The germline gives CDR1 GTSNPN, CDR2 SVGIG (reference sequence). This sequence originates from a man in his fifties or sixties with urothelial cancer. The sample in question was PBMCs, obtained around atezolizumab (anti-PD-L1) treatment. The chain is built from TRBV30 and TRBJ2-1, with 14 bases aligning to TRBD2. The CDR3 region is CAWSLGLAGDTYNEQFF. The CDR3 DNA is TGTGCCTGGAGCCTGGGACTAGCGGGAGATACCTACAATGAGCAGTTCTTC.